The rows below give T cell receptor beta chains drawn from one sample of a study of vaccination and CD4 T cells after COVID-19. These receptors lack a known antigen. One entry per CDR3 protein results from TCRdb running MiXCR on the PCR reads. The sample includes approximately 12,000 distinct CDR3 sequences, around 20% of them seen just once. The source material was CD4+ T cells from blood, cultured in vitro, sampled before SARS-CoV-2 vaccination. These receptors came from a human donor who received a COVID-19 vaccine. CDR3s include the opening cysteine and the closing phenylalanine or tryptophan. The D gene is left open where the match is weak. Expanded clones get a size class; other rows say once, few or many, or leave the size out.

CDR3 protein,CDR3 DNA,J gene,V gene,clone size,D gene
CASSLEGTGDSPLHF,TGTGCCAGCAGCTTGGAAGGGACAGGGGATTCACCCCTCCACTTT,TRBJ1-6,TRBV5-4,.,TRBD1
CASSLVRGPIDTQYF,TGTGCCAGCAGCTTAGTCAGGGGGCCTATAGATACGCAGTATTTT,TRBJ2-3,TRBV7-2,.,TRBD1
CASSLSPGFTYEQYF,TGTGCCAGCAGCTTGAGTCCGGGGTTTACCTACGAGCAGTACTTC,TRBJ2-7,TRBV5-5,few,.
CSAKISQTGSGQYF,TGCAGTGCTAAAATAAGCCAGACTGGGAGCGGTCAGTATTTT,TRBJ2-3,TRBV20-1,.,.
CASSLSLGGLGTDTQYF,TGCGCCAGCAGCTTGTCCCTCGGGGGTTTGGGCACAGATACGCAGTATTTT,TRBJ2-3,TRBV5-1,.,.
CASSSKIDRKNTEAFF,TGTGCCAGCAGCTCAAAAATTGACAGGAAGAACACTGAAGCTTTCTTT,TRBJ1-1,TRBV5-5,once,.
CASGGTAGSNQPQHF,TGTGCCAGCGGGGGGACAGCCGGTAGCAATCAGCCCCAGCATTTT,TRBJ1-5,TRBV4-2,.,TRBD1
CASSESRQSYGYTF,TGTGCCAGCAGTGAATCGAGACAGAGCTATGGCTACACCTTC,TRBJ1-2,TRBV25-1,few,.
CASSRLPHQPQHF,TGTGCCAGCAGCCGACTTCCCCATCAGCCCCAGCATTTT,TRBJ1-5,TRBV7-3,.,.
CASSFGETQYF,TGCGCCAGCAGCTTCGGAGAGACCCAGTACTTC,TRBJ2-5,TRBV5-1,.,.
CASSYSGGRNTEAFF,TGTGCCAGCAGTTACTCGGGCGGAAGGAACACTGAAGCTTTCTTT,TRBJ1-1,TRBV6-5,few,.
CATRGRLNTEAFF,TGTGCCACCAGGGGACGGCTGAACACTGAAGCTTTCTTT,TRBJ1-1,TRBV24-1,few,.
CASSLGQGALDTQYF,TGCGCCAGCAGCTTGGGACAGGGGGCCCTAGATACGCAGTATTTT,TRBJ2-3,TRBV5-1,.,TRBD1
CAWLTGLSSYEQYF,TGTGCCTGGCTGACAGGTTTGAGCTCCTACGAGCAGTACTTC,TRBJ2-7,TRBV30,few,.
CSAIGGGGQFEQYF,TGCAGTGCCATAGGTGGGGGGGGACAATTCGAGCAGTACTTC,TRBJ2-7,TRBV20-1,few,.
CASSLGRTSGGAIDTQYF,TGTGCCAGCAGCTTAGGCCGGACTAGCGGGGGGGCCATCGATACGCAGTATTTT,TRBJ2-3,TRBV5-5,few,TRBD2
CASSLRDRGNNEQFF,TGTGCCAGCAGTTTACGGGACAGGGGTAACAATGAGCAGTTCTTC,TRBJ2-1,TRBV27,.,TRBD1
CASSWTVQGTQYF,TGTGCCAGCAGCTGGACTGTTCAGGGTACGCAGTATTTT,TRBJ2-3,TRBV7-9,.,.
CSARDLGQGHYGYTF,TGCAGTGCTAGAGATTTGGGACAGGGACACTATGGCTACACCTTC,TRBJ1-2,TRBV20-1,medium-sized,TRBD1
CASSLIQVSGANVLTF,TGTGCCAGCAGTTTAATTCAGGTTTCTGGGGCCAACGTCCTGACTTTC,TRBJ2-6,TRBV6-5,.,.
CARYEEGLQSYEQYF,TGTGCCAGATATGAGGAAGGACTCCAGTCCTACGAGCAGTACTTC,TRBJ2-7,TRBV4-2,.,.
CSVDMGTGGSNYGYTF,TGCAGCGTTGATATGGGGACAGGGGGTTCTAACTATGGCTACACCTTC,TRBJ1-2,TRBV29-1,few,TRBD1
CASSFGQVYNSPLHF,TGTGCCAGCAGCTTTGGACAGGTCTATAATTCACCCCTCCACTTT,TRBJ1-6,TRBV11-3,few,TRBD1